Included here is one T cell receptor beta chain sequence, with context. V shed 5 bases, J shed 3 bases, and the junction held 6 bases outside the gene matches. The CDR3 covers 16 residues. Germline V lookup: CDR1 KGHDR, CDR2 SFDVKD. The data belong to a study of blood T cell repertoires in COVID-19. Study details: Sources were T cells, B-cell-depleted T cells, or PBMCs; the material itself was cDNA or gDNA.

Measured with immunoSEQ multiplex PCR; TCRdb has only the in-frame clones, and not every one. The sample contains 84,000 or so clones, 85% of which appear only once. The chain employs TRBV24-1 and TRBJ2-5; the match to TRBD2 covers 12 bases. The receptor was derived from an older woman with active or convalescent COVID-19. Material: peripheral blood. CDR3 coding DNA: TGTGCCACCAGTGCCTCTAGCGGGGGGGCCGAAGAGACCCAGTACTTC. It codes for CATSASSGGAEETQYF.